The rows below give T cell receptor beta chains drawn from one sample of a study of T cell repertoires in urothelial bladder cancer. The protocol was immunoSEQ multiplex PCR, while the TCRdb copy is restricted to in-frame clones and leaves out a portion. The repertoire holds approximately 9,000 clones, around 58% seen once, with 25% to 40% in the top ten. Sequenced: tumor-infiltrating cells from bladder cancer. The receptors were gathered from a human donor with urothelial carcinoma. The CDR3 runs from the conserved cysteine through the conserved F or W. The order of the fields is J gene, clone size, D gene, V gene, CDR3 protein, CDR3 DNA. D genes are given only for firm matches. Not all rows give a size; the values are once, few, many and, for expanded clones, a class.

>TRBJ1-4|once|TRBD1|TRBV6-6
CASRSQGRDEKLFF
TGTGCCAGCAGATCACAGGGGAGAGATGAAAAACTGTTTTTT
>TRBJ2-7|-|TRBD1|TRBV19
CASSTPTGTGVWYF
TGTGCCAGTAGTACTCCGACCGGGACAGGCGTCTGGTACTTC
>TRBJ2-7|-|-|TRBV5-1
CASSLQGGEQYF
TGCGCCAGCAGCTTACAGGGAGGCGAGCAGTACTTC
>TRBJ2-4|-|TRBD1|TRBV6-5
CASRPGTGKNIQYF
TGTGCCAGCAGACCCGGGACAGGGAAAAACATTCAGTACTTC
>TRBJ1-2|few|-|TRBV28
CASSGGVQGYTF
TGTGCCAGCAGTGGGGGGGTACAAGGCTACACCTTC
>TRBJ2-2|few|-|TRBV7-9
CASSSGASNTGELFF
TGTGCCAGCAGCTCAGGGGCTTCGAACACCGGGGAGCTGTTTTTT
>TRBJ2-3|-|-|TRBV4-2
CASSQDYADAQYF
TGTGCCAGCAGCCAAGATTATGCAGATGCGCAGTATTTT
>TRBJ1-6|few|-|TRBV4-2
CASSQPQAGNNSPLHF
TGTGCCAGCAGCCAACCTCAAGCAGGGAACAATTCACCCCTCCACTTT
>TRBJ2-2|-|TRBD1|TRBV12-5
CASGLRDRGWAGELFF
TGTGCTAGTGGTTTGAGGGACAGGGGTTGGGCCGGGGAGCTGTTTTTT
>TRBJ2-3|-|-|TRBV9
CASSVVGAYTDTQYF
TGTGCCAGCAGCGTAGTTGGAGCTTACACAGATACGCAGTATTTT
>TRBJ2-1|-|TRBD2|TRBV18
CASSPPKRGTNEQFF
TGTGCCAGCTCACCACCTAAGCGGGGGACTAATGAGCAGTTCTTC
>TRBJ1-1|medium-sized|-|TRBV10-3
CAIAETAMNTEAFF
TGTGCCATCGCAGAAACAGCTATGAACACTGAAGCTTTCTTT
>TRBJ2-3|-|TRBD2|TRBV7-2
CASSLYTSGGDTQYF
TGTGCCAGCAGCTTATACACTAGCGGGGGAGATACGCAGTATTTT
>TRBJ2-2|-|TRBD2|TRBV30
CAWSGLLAGGATGELFF
TGTGCCTGGAGTGGCCTTCTAGCGGGGGGGGCCACCGGGGAGCTGTTTTTT
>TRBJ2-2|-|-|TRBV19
CASSARNTGELFF
TGTGCCAGTAGTGCCAGAAACACCGGGGAGCTGTTTTTT
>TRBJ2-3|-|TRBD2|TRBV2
CASTAGLAGLTFTDTQYF
TGTGCCAGCACAGCAGGACTAGCGGGGCTTACTTTCACAGATACGCAGTATTTT
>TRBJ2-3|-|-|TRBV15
CATSKGQGVSDTQYF
TGTGCCACCAGCAAAGGGCAGGGAGTTTCAGATACGCAGTATTTT
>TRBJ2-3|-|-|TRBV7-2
CASSLKATDTQYF
TGTGCCAGCAGCTTAAAGGCCACAGATACGCAGTATTTT
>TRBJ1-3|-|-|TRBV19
CASSARTGPGNTIYF
TGTGCCAGTAGTGCCCGTACAGGGCCGGGAAACACCATATATTTT
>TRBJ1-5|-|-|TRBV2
CASSGGVLEDQPQHF
TGTGCCAGCAGTGGAGGAGTCCTGGAGGATCAGCCCCAGCATTTT
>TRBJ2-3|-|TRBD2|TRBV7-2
CASSLWPSGHLTDTQYF
TGTGCCAGCAGCTTATGGCCTAGCGGCCACCTCACAGATACGCAGTATTTT
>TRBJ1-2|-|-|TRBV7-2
CASTTVTGGGYTF
TGTGCCAGCACGACCGTAACGGGCGGTGGCTACACCTTC
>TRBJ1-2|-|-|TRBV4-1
CASSQQPGHNYGYTF
TGCGCCAGCAGCCAACAGCCGGGACACAACTATGGCTACACCTTC
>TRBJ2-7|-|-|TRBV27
CASSCCEQYF
TGTGCCAGCAGTTGCTGCGAGCAGTACTTC
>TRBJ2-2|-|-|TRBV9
CASSVPGELFF
TGTGCCAGCAGCGTGCCGGGGGAGCTGTTTTTT
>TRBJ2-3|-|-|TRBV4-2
CASSQDGQRTVGTDTQYF
TGTGCCAGCAGCCAAGACGGGCAGCGGACAGTTGGCACAGATACGCAGTATTTT
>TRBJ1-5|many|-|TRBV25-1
CASSETGGTQPQHF
TGTGCCAGCAGTGAAACTGGCGGGACGCAGCCCCAGCATTTT
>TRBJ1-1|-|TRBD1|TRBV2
CASSSDRGRSAEAFF
TGTGCCAGCAGCTCGGACAGGGGGCGTTCGGCTGAAGCTTTCTTT
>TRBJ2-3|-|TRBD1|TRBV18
CASSPPGQTPLSTDTQYF
TGTGCCAGCTCACCACCGGGACAGACCCCCCTTAGCACAGATACGCAGTATTTT
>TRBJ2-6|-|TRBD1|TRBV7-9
CASSFSSGQGRAGANVLTF
TGTGCCAGCAGCTTTTCCTCGGGACAGGGGAGGGCTGGGGCCAACGTCCTGACTTTC
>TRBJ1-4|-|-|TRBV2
CASRRPGPREEKLFF
TGTGCCAGCAGGAGACCGGGACCTAGGGAAGAAAAACTGTTTTTT
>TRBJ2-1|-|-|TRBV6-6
CASSPGTTYNEQFF
TGTGCCAGCAGTCCCGGGACGACCTACAATGAGCAGTTCTTC
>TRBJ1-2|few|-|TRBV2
CASMATPYGYTF
TGTGCCAGCATGGCAACACCTTATGGCTACACCTTC
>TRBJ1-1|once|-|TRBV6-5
CASIRDTEAFF
TGTGCCAGCATCAGGGACACTGAAGCTTTCTTT
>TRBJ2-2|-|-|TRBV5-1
CASSLGRTSGTGELFF
TGCGCCAGCAGCTTGGGTCGGACATCGGGCACCGGGGAGCTGTTTTTT
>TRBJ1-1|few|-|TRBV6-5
CASSSIQGRNTEAFF
TGTGCCAGCAGTTCCATACAGGGAAGGAACACTGAAGCTTTCTTT
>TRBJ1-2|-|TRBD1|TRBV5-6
CASSDGQAGGYTF
TGTGCCAGCAGCGACGGACAGGCAGGCGGCTACACCTTC
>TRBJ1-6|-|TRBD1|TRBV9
CASSVAGGGDTNSPLHF
TGTGCCAGCAGCGTAGCAGGGGGAGGGGACACCAATTCACCCCTCCACTTT
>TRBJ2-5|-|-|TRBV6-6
CASSYGTAIRETQYF
TGTGCCAGCAGTTACGGGACGGCCATTAGGGAGACCCAGTACTTC
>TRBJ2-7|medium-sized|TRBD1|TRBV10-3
CASGGQAYEQYF
TGTGCCTCCGGCGGACAGGCCTACGAGCAGTACTTC
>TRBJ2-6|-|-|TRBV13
CASSHRVLGANVLTF
TGTGCCAGCAGCCACAGGGTCCTTGGGGCCAACGTCCTGACTTTC
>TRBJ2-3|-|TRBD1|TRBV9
CASSARDRGHDTQYF
TGTGCCAGCAGCGCGAGGGACAGGGGGCACGATACGCAGTATTTT
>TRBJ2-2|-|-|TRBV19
CASSIPGRARLFF
TGTGCCAGTAGTATCCCGGGTAGGGCCCGGCTGTTTTTT
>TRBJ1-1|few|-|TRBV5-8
CASSLGGSPEAFF
TGTGCCAGCAGCTTGGGGGGTTCCCCTGAAGCTTTCTTT
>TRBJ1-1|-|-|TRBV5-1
CASSLEGPMNTEAFF
TGCGCCAGCAGCTTGGAAGGGCCTATGAACACTGAAGCTTTCTTT
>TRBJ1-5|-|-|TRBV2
CASSEIRTSNQPQHF
TGTGCCAGCAGTGAAATCAGGACAAGCAATCAGCCCCAGCATTTT
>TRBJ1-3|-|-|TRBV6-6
CASSQKGGIGGNTIYF
TGTGCCAGCAGTCAAAAAGGGGGGATTGGGGGAAACACCATATATTTT
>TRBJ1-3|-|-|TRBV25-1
CASTGLSGGTIYF
TGTGCCAGCACCGGCCTCTCAGGTGGCACCATATATTTT
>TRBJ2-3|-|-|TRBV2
CASRKVEETDTQYF
TGTGCCAGCAGGAAGGTCGAGGAGACAGATACGCAGTATTTT
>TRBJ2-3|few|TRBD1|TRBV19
CATRQGSTDTQYF
TGTGCCACCCGACAGGGGAGCACAGATACGCAGTATTTT
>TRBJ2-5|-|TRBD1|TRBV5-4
CASSSKTGGVEGETQYF
TGTGCCAGCAGCTCGAAGACAGGGGGAGTAGAGGGAGAGACCCAGTACTTC
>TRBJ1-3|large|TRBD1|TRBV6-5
CASSYGQGPGNTIYF
TGTGCCAGCAGTTACGGACAGGGACCTGGAAACACCATATATTTT
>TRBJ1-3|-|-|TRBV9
CASSVGGWGNTIYF
TGTGCCAGCAGCGTAGGAGGGTGGGGAAACACCATATATTTT
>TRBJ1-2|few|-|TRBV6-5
CASRLSGREAYGYTF
TGTGCCAGCCGTCTATCGGGCAGGGAGGCCTATGGCTACACCTTC
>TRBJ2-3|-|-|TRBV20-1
CSATGHTQYF
TGCAGTGCAACCGGGCATACGCAGTATTTT
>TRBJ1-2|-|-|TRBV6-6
CASRRGGVDYTF
TGTGCCAGCCGGCGGGGGGGCGTCGACTACACCTTC
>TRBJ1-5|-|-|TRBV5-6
CASSWGLSEGQPQHF
TGTGCCAGCAGCTGGGGTTTAAGTGAAGGACAGCCCCAGCATTTT
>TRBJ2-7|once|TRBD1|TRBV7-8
CASSPGTGGYEQYF
TGTGCCAGCAGCCCTGGGACAGGGGGCTACGAGCAGTACTTC
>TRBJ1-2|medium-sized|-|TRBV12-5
CASGLVPPVNRGGYTF
TGTGCTAGTGGTTTGGTACCCCCGGTCAATCGGGGTGGCTACACCTTC